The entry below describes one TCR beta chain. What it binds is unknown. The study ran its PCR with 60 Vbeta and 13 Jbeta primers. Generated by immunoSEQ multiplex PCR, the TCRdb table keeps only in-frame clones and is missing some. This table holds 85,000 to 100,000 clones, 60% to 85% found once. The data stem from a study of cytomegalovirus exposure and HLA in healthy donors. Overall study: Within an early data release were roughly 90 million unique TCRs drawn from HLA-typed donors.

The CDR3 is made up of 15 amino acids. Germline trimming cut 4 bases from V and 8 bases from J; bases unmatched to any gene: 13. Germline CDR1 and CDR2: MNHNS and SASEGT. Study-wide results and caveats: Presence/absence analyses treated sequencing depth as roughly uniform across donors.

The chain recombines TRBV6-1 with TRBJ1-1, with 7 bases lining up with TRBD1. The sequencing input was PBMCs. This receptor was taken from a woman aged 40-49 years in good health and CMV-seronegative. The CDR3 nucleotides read TGTGCCAGCAGTGCTACCGGGACAGTGTCACAAGAAGCTTTCTTT. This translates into CASSATGTVSQEAFF.